These 31 T cell receptor beta chains were sequenced from one sample in a study of blood T cells in healthy people across ages. A second PCR, run for roughly 7 to 11 cycles, used a sample-barcoded 5' primer plus a J-beta primer mix. TCRdb reanalysed the 5' RACE reads using MiXCR and keeps one entry per CDR3 protein. This table holds more than 750,000 distinct CDR3 sequences, 25% to 35% found once. The same sample was also studied in work on T cells of mothers and their children.

The sequenced sample was blood. Receptors originate from a woman aged 40 to 49 in good health.

The V and J genes are TRBV10-3 and TRBJ2-3, with D possibly TRBD2 on 5 matching bases. The CDR3 spans 13 residues. V was trimmed by 6 bases and J by 6 bases, leaving 13 bases between them. Germline-derived CDR1 and CDR2 are ENHRY and SYGVKD. CDR3 sequence: CAIRPGMGDTQYF. CDR3 nucleotides: TGTGCCATCAGGCCGGGGATGGGCGATACGCAGTATTTT.

The rearrangement joins TRBV11-2 to TRBJ2-1; D is perhaps TRBD1 (6 bases). CDR3 size: 18 residues. V was pared by 1 base and J by 4 bases, with 20 bases between. The germline CDR1 and CDR2 sequences are SGHAT and FQNNGV. The CDR3 DNA sequence: TGTGCCAGCAGCTTAGGCTCTATGGTTGGGGGCGGGTACAATGAGCAGTTCTTC. Encoded protein: CASSLGSMVGGGYNEQFF.

Only a few counts were recorded for this clonotype. The V gene is TRBV24-1, the J gene TRBJ2-5; maybe TRBD2 (7 bases). The germline V gene encodes CDR1 KGHDR and CDR2 SFDVKD. This CDR3 comprises 17 residues. V was shortened by 9 bases and J by 2 bases, with 24 bases between the two germline ends. The CDR3 region has the DNA TGTGCCACCGGCCCGGCGGGGGACACGGGCTTTCAAGAGACCCAGTACTTC. Translated: CATGPAGDTGFQETQYF.

V and J are TRBV18 and TRBJ1-5, with D unclear. CDR1 is KGHSH and CDR2 is LQKENI in the germline V gene. V shed 1 base and J shed 7 bases, with 20 bases lying between them. This CDR3 contains 17 residues. CDR3 sequence reads: CASSPRVPSGGGQPQHF. The CDR3 region has the DNA TGTGCCAGCTCACCACGGGTTCCTTCGGGTGGCGGGCAGCCCCAGCATTTT.

The count of this clonotype is one. The rearrangement links TRBV6-1 to TRBJ2-4; D is possibly TRBD1 (5 bases). The germline V and J ends were trimmed by 2 bases and 7 bases, with 15 bases remaining between them. The CDR3 runs 15 residues. Germline V gene lookup returns CDR1 MNHNS and CDR2 SASEGT. The CDR3: CASSERPTAGNIQYF. DNA for the CDR3: TGTGCCAGCAGTGAACGGCCGACAGCCGGGAACATTCAGTACTTC.

CDR3 amino acids: CASSEDKVGVDYGYTF. CDR3 coding DNA: TGTGCCAGCAGTGAAGATAAGGTGGGGGTCGACTATGGCTACACCTTC. This rearrangement joins TRBV2 to TRBJ1-2, with D tentatively TRBD1 (5 bases). Germline CDR1 reads SNHLY; CDR2 reads FYNNEI. V lost 1 base and J lost 3, with 15 bases in between. CDR3 length: 16 residues.

This clonotype appeared a few times. The chain joins TRBV20-1 to TRBJ2-5, with no clear D. Germline V gene lookup returns CDR1 DFQATT and CDR2 SNEGSKA (reference sequence). The CDR3 length is 14 residues. Trimming took off 0 bases at V and 2 bases at J, with 10 bases between the two ends. Written as DNA, the CDR3 is TGCAGTGCTAGAGATGGGTCCCTTCAAGAGACCCAGTACTTC. Translated, it gives CSARDGSLQETQYF.

The table lists this clonotype with a few counts. V and J are TRBV30 and TRBJ1-5, with D perhaps TRBD1 (5 bases). This CDR3 is 13 amino acids long. Germline V CDR1 and CDR2: GTSNPN, SVGIG (reference sequence). V lost 1 base to trimming and J lost 3 bases, with 7 bases between them. CDR3 sequence reads: CAWSGGANQPQHF. CDR3 nucleotide sequence: TGTGCCTGGAGTGGAGGGGCCAATCAGCCCCAGCATTTT.

This clonotype was seen a few times. V is TRBV20-1 and J is TRBJ2-7; D possibly corresponds to TRBD1 (5 bases). Germline lookup yields CDR1 DFQATT and CDR2 SNEGSKA (reference sequence). This CDR3 has 15 amino acids. Trimming stripped 4 bases from V and 0 bases from J, with 16 bases between. CDR3 bases: TGCAGTGCTATACAGGCGGAATTCTCCTCCTACGAGCAGTACTTC. Its protein product is CSAIQAEFSSYEQYF.

Note on this clonotype: A junction end diverges from the germline sequence, so it may reflect a read error. The V call is TRBV9, the J call TRBJ2-2, with D unclear. The CDR3 length is 13 residues. Germline CDR1 is SGDLS and CDR2 is YYNGEE. DNA for the CDR3: TGTGCCAACAGCGTCTACAGCACCGGGGAGCTGTTTTTT. Protein sequence: CANSVYSTGELFF.

A few counts support this clonotype. The rearrangement uses TRBV20-1 and TRBJ2-2, with D tentatively TRBD1 (5 bases). V was cut by 4 bases and J by 6 bases, with 15 bases left in between. This CDR3 has 14 residues. Germline V lookup: CDR1 DFQATT, CDR2 SNEGSKA (reference sequence). CDR3 amino acids: CSAKDILRAGELFF. The DNA for the CDR3 is TGCAGTGCTAAGGACATTTTACGGGCCGGGGAGCTGTTTTTT.

This clonotype was counted at least ten times. This chain uses TRBV6-5 with TRBJ1-2; D uncertain. CDR3 length: 15 amino acids. CDR1 and CDR2 (germline): MNHEY, SVGAGI. V lost 0 bases to trimming and J lost 5 bases, with 13 bases between them. The CDR3 sequence: CASSYSAGSNYGYTF. The CDR3, as DNA: TGTGCCAGCAGTTACTCTGCAGGTTCCAATTATGGCTACACCTTC.

This clonotype was counted ten times or more. This chain uses TRBV20-1 with TRBJ2-5, with 7 bases lining up with TRBD2. This CDR3 is 15 amino acids long. Unmatched junction bases numbered 11, after V lost 1 base and J lost 6 bases. Germline V gives CDR1 DFQATT, CDR2 SNEGSKA (reference sequence). The CDR3 loop reads CSARGVIGGGKTQYF. The CDR3 coding sequence is TGCAGTGCTAGAGGTGTGATTGGCGGGGGAAAGACCCAGTACTTC.

Concerning this clonotype itself: One end of the junction fails to match germline, which may point to a read error. The chain has TRBV5-6 and TRBJ1-2, with D perhaps matching TRBD1 (6 bases). Germline V gene lookup returns CDR1 SGHDT and CDR2 YYEEEE. The CDR3 covers 15 residues. The CDR3 sequence: CTSSFKARGLDGYTF. The CDR3 DNA follows: TGTACCAGCAGCTTCAAAGCCAGGGGCCTTGATGGCTACACCTTC.

J is TRBJ1-2 and V is TRBV10-3; TRBD1 matches 9 bases. V lost 4 bases to trimming and J lost 8 bases; unmatched junction nucleotides: 11. The CDR3 contains 15 residues. From germline, CDR1 is ENHRY and CDR2 SYGVKD. The CDR3 spells CAISVFTGGDNGYTF. In DNA, the CDR3 is TGTGCCATCAGTGTCTTCACAGGGGGCGACAACGGCTACACCTTC.

To note about this clonotype: A much larger clone differs from this one at a single base, so this may be a read error. The CDR3 sequence is CAGSPRLLSYEQYF. The CDR3 DNA follows: TGTGCCGGCAGCCCGAGACTCCTCTCCTACGAGCAGTACTTC. J is TRBJ2-7 and V is TRBV9; no reliable D call. This CDR3 comprises 14 residues. Germline assignment: CDR1 SGDLS and CDR2 YYNGEE.

This clonotype was counted between two and nine times. V is TRBV6-5 and J is TRBJ2-7, with D possibly being TRBD1 (6 bases). CDR1 and CDR2 (germline): MNHEY, SVGAGI. This CDR3 is 14 amino acids long. V shed 2 bases and J shed 3 bases, with 11 bases lying between them. Written as DNA, the CDR3 is TGTGCCAGCAGTTACACGGACAGAAACTACGAGCAGTACTTC. Protein product: CASSYTDRNYEQYF.

Of note for this clonotype: A much larger clone is a single base away; this may be a read error. This chain uses TRBV12-3 or TRBV12-4 with TRBJ2-6; TRBD1 might be the D (5 bases). This CDR3 is built from 12 residues. The chain's CDR3 is CASSFGANVPTF. For the CDR3, the DNA is TGTGCCAGCAGCTTTGGGGCCAACGTCCCGACTTTC.

Of note for this clonotype: A much larger clone sits a single nucleotide away, making a read error possible. V is TRBV29-1 and J is TRBJ2-1; 12 bases match TRBD1. The CDR3 covers 14 residues. Germline trimming cut 3 bases from V and 9 bases from J; bases unmatched to any gene: 6. Germline CDR1 reads SQVTM; CDR2 reads ANQGSEA. As DNA, the CDR3 is TGCAGCGTTGAGGGACAGGGGGCCTTGGGTGAGCAGTTCTTC. Translation: CSVEGQGALGEQFF.

The J gene is TRBJ2-2, the V gene TRBV6-1; 10 bases fit TRBD2. The CDR3 has 15 amino acids. Looked up from germline, CDR1 is MNHNS and CDR2 is SASEGT. J lost 5 bases, V lost 7 bases, and 7 bases had no gene match. DNA for the CDR3: TGTGCCAGCAATTGGGGACTAGCGACTACCGGGGAGCTGTTTTTT. Amino acids: CASNWGLATTGELFF.

This clonotype was seen a few times. This may be a read error, as it is one base from a much larger clone. The genes are TRBV14 and TRBJ2-7, with D maybe TRBD1 (6 bases). The CDR3 is 14 residues long. CDR1 is SGHDN, CDR2 FVKESK, per germline. DNA for the CDR3: TGTGCCAACAGCCAGGTCAGGGGCTCCTACGAGCAGTACTTC. This sequence encodes CANSQVRGSYEQYF.

The J gene is TRBJ1-1, the V gene TRBV28, with 7 bases fitting TRBD1. This CDR3 has 13 amino acids. Germline-derived CDR1 and CDR2 are MDHEN and SYDVKM. The junction had 4 bases not matched to a gene; V was cut back by 3 bases and J by 6 bases. The DNA for the CDR3 is TGTGCCAGCAGTTTCACAGGGGCGCCTGAAGCTTTCTTT. It encodes CASSFTGAPEAFF.

This clonotype was counted ten times or more. The chain has TRBV6-2 or TRBV6-3 and TRBJ1-1; D is perhaps TRBD1 (5 bases). V was cut by 0 bases and J by 6 bases, with 11 bases left in between. CDR1 is MNHEY and CDR2 is SVGEGT in the germline V gene. The CDR3 length is 14 residues. In nucleotides, the CDR3 is TGTGCCAGCAGTTACTCTCAGGGTTTCGCTGAAGCTTTCTTT. Translation: CASSYSQGFAEAFF.

Comments on this clonotype: A much more abundant neighbour one base away suggests this may be a read error. The rearrangement links TRBV29-1 to TRBJ1-2, with D hard to call. This CDR3 has 11 amino acids. Trimming took off 6 bases at V and 7 bases at J, with 12 bases between the two ends. CDR1 is SQVTM and CDR2 is ANQGSEA in the germline V gene. The DNA for the CDR3 is TGCAGCGTCCTACCGGCTAGTGGCTACACCTTC. Translated: CSVLPASGYTF.

V gene TRBV15 combines with J gene TRBJ1-5; D is unresolved. V lost 0 bases to trimming and J lost 0 bases, with 9 bases between them. Looked up from germline, CDR1 is LNHNV and CDR2 is YYDKDF (reference sequence). The CDR3 has 16 residues. CDR3 region: CATSREGLNSNQPQHF. CDR3 DNA: TGTGCCACCAGCAGAGAGGGGTTGAATAGCAATCAGCCCCAGCATTTT.

The chain employs TRBV12-3 or TRBV12-4 and TRBJ1-2; D call uncertain. The CDR3 extends over 12 amino acids. V was trimmed by 3 bases and J by 7 bases, leaving 9 bases between them. The DNA for the CDR3 is TGTGCCAGCAGTTTTACCAGACTTGGCTACACCTTC. Protein product: CASSFTRLGYTF.

The chain carries TRBV4-3 and TRBJ1-5; 7 bases are shared with TRBD1. Trimming took 3 bases from V and 6 from J; bases not matched to a gene: 8. CDR1 is LGHNA, CDR2 YSLEER, per germline. The CDR3 sequence is 15 residues long. The CDR3 loop is CASSQEQGLSQPQHF. Written as DNA, the CDR3 is TGCGCCAGCAGCCAGGAACAGGGGTTGAGTCAGCCCCAGCATTTT.

This clonotype turned up a few times. Its ends do not fully match the called genes, so a read error is possible. In nucleotides, the CDR3 is TGTGCCGCCAGTGATCGGACAGGGGGCCTCTACAATGAGCAGTTCTTC. This sequence encodes CAASDRTGGLYNEQFF. J is TRBJ2-1 and V is TRBV24-1, with 11 bases aligning to TRBD1. Germline CDR1 reads KGHDR; CDR2 reads SFDVKD. This CDR3 is 16 amino acids long.

The chain carries TRBV5-1 and TRBJ1-2, with unresolved D. Germline V gene lookup returns CDR1 SGHRS and CDR2 YFSETQ. The V end was cut by 2 bases, the J end by 4 bases, with 15 bases between. This CDR3 is 15 amino acids long. Here the CDR3 DNA reads TGCGCCAGCAGCTTCGAGTTGGCAGTCGGCTATGGCTACACCTTC. Amino acids: CASSFELAVGYGYTF.

The chain links TRBV7-2 to TRBJ2-5, with D possibly being TRBD1 (5 bases). V was shortened by 7 bases and J by 4 bases, with 16 bases between the two germline ends. The CDR3 spans 14 residues. CDR1 is SGHTA and CDR2 is FQGNSA in the germline V gene. CDR3 sequence: CASTLPTAGETQYF. DNA of the CDR3: TGTGCCAGCACCCTACCGACAGCAGGAGAGACCCAGTACTTC.

This chain connects TRBV6-6 to TRBJ2-2, with D possibly TRBD2 on 5 matching bases. CDR3 length: 13 amino acids. Trimming shortened V by 6 bases and J by 6 bases, and 11 bases separated the two germline ends. The germline CDR1 and CDR2 sequences are MNHNY and SVGAGI (reference sequence). CDR3 residues: CASSLKEAGELFF. CDR3 bases: TGTGCCAGCAGCCTCAAGGAGGCCGGGGAGCTGTTTTTT.